This T cell receptor beta chain was observed in a study of T-cell reconstitution after alpha-beta-depleted transplantation in children. Study observations and caveats: Several hundred expanded graft clones reportedly gave rise to the alpha-beta T cells present about two months after transplant.

With respect to this clonotype: The antigen is undetermined.

Germline values: CDR1 LNHNV, CDR2 YYDKDF (reference sequence). Trimming took off 0 bases at V and 0 bases at J, with 3 bases between the two ends. CDR3 size: 14 residues. Unique molecular identifiers were incorporated during preparation of the TCRbeta library. TCRdb processed the PCR reads anew with MiXCR; each CDR3 protein has one entry. This sample has 500,000 to 750,000 distinct CDR3 sequences, with roughly 13% found just once. Sequencing was performed on PBMCs, mostly from graft donor cells, taken 360 days after TCRalphabeta/CD19-depleted stem cell transplant. The source is a male patient between 10 and 17 years old who had a stem cell transplant for acute myeloid leukemia, so the T cells may come from the graft donor. This chain links TRBV15 with TRBJ2-1; D not resolved. The CDR3 bases are TGTGCCACCAGCAGAGACCCCTCCTACAATGAGCAGTTCTTC. This gives the protein CATSRDPSYNEQFF.